This T cell receptor beta chain was observed in a study of naive and memory T cell subsets. From the second PCR step, alpha and beta chains were amplified apart. The beta constant-region primer was an equimolar mix of two oligonucleotides covering TRBC1 and TRBC2. Nested alpha and beta constant-region primers with the SP2 primer drove four PCR rounds on ligated cDNA. A 12-nucleotide UMI and the SP2 primer were added to the cDNA 3' end by oligonucleotide ligation. TCRdb redid the calling of the UMI-ligation and nested PCR reads with MiXCR, one entry per CDR3 protein. The data contain fewer than 150,000 distinct CDR3 sequences, about 20% of them seen just once; the ten biggest clones take up about 0.6%. CDR3 length: 12 amino acids. V dropped 0 bases and J dropped 6 bases, with 6 bases sitting between them. At least ten counts were recorded for this clonotype. Its target is unknown. Study-wide results and limits: From naive to CM, EM and EMRA, diversity decreased and Gini increased. Possibly reflecting memory cells re-expressing CD45RA, a few larger clonotypes occurred in naive repertoires, especially CD8.

The sample comprised naive CD8+ T cells from blood. The clonotype originates from a human donor in good health. The chain recombines TRBV12-3 or TRBV12-4 with TRBJ2-7; no reliable D call. In DNA form, the CDR3 reads TGTGCCAGCAGTTTAGCGGGATCCGAGCAGTACTTC. Amino acid sequence: CASSLAGSEQYF.